The clone carrying this TCR beta chain was seen at least ten times. What it binds is not known. This specimen comes from a study of neurological immune-mediated disorders. Study results and caveats: Patients with HTLV-1-associated myelopathy had the highest level of TCR clonal expansion, whereas patients with multiple sclerosis had the lowest level, falling beneath the level found in healthy controls. No CDR3 amino acid sequences were shared by expanded clones across subjects, suggesting private repertoires in all groups.

Germline V CDR1 and CDR2: LGHDT, YNNKEL (reference sequence). CDR3 length: 14 amino acids. Trimming cost V 6 bases and J 7 bases; bases outside gene matches: 9. 5'RACE generated cDNA with 10-nucleotide random UMIs. From the 5' RACE reads, TCRdb called clonotypes with MiXCR, one entry per CDR3 protein. The table includes around 41,000 distinct CDR3 sequences, about 14% detected once. Sorted libraries were made with 850,000 to 1,000,000 CD4+ or CD8+ T cells. This clonotype was sampled from a woman aged 55-70 years with HTLV-1-associated myelopathy (HAM/TSP). Sequencing was carried out using CD4+ T cells from blood. The rearrangement uses TRBV3-1 and TRBJ1-2, with 9 bases matching TRBD1. CDR3 amino acids: CASRNTGGAGGYTF. The CDR3 nucleotides are TGTGCCAGCAGGAATACAGGGGGCGCGGGTGGCTACACCTTC.